The T cell receptor (beta chain) under discussion was sequenced for a study of blood T cells in healthy people across ages. Germline CDR1 DFQATT, CDR2 SNEGSKA (reference sequence). The CDR3 is 14 amino acids. Between the trimmed V and J ends, which lost 7 bases and 1 base, there was a span of 16 bases. As for this clonotype: Antigen: not known.

Every donor provided ten milliliters of peripheral blood. Broader study findings: Possibly confounding the expanded clonotype changes was the fact that donor CMV status was unknown.

Next came a second PCR, run for about 6 to 11 cycles, which used a sample-barcoded 5' primer along with a J-beta primer mix. Every molecule of cDNA carried a tag from a template-switch adaptor with 12 random nucleotides. TCRdb itself ran the 5' RACE reads through MiXCR, one entry per CDR3 protein. The table records more than 1,000,000 distinct CDR3 sequences, less than 25% of them present only once. The sample was also reused in another study, on T cells of mothers and their children.

The specimen sequenced was blood. The sequence came from a girl aged 2 to 10 in good health. This chain uses TRBV20-1 with TRBJ1-1; D not certain. In nucleotides, the CDR3 is TGCAGTGTAAAATCTATTGCGGGGAACACTGAAGCTTTCTTT. Translation gives CSVKSIAGNTEAFF.